This TCR beta chain was recorded in a study of response to subunit inactivated influenza vaccine. There are a few counts of this clonotype. What it recognizes is unknown. TCRdb recomputed calls from the RT-PCR reads with MiXCR, one row per CDR3 protein. Here the sample spans about 700,000 distinct CDR3 sequences, approximately 15% being singletons. Regarding the study as a whole: Every seasonal influenza vaccination brings in few new T cells, the authors suggested.

The material was PBMCs from blood, obtained around 15 days before vaccination. This sequence was found in a man aged 50 to 59 who received an inactivated influenza vaccine.

This CDR3 is CASRRPRGVLETQYF. DNA for the CDR3: TGTGCCAGCAGACGCCCCAGGGGCGTTTTGGAGACCCAGTACTTC. This rearrangement joins TRBV6-2 or TRBV6-3 to TRBJ2-5; D possibly corresponds to TRBD1 (6 bases). V shed 6 bases and J shed 5 bases, with 19 bases lying between them. The CDR3 is made up of 15 amino acids. CDR1 is MNHEY and CDR2 is SVGEGT in the germline V gene.